This T cell receptor (beta chain) was recorded in a study of T-cell memory formation after mild COVID-19. TCRdb passed the 5' RACE reads through MiXCR, listing each CDR3 protein once. Of around 300,000 distinct CDR3 sequences listed, just under 20% are singletons. The CDR3 covers 12 residues. The clonotype comes from a man between 18 and 35 years old who had mild COVID-19 (a few samples of this study predate the infection). Cell type and time point are not known. This rearrangement joins TRBV3-2 to TRBJ2-5. TRBV3-2 represents a pseudogene. Sequencing input: PBMCs or a T cell subset sorted from them (not recorded which). The CDR3 coding sequence is TGTGCCAGCACCCTCGACACGGAGACCCAGTACTTC. Encoded protein: CASTLDTETQYF.